This TCR beta chain appears in the sequencing data of a study of CD8 T cells in Susac syndrome. Germline lookup yields CDR1 SQVTM and CDR2 ANQGSEA. The CDR3 runs to 16 residues. V lost 0 bases, J lost 6 bases, and 11 bases stayed unmatched. Study-wide findings and caveats: The study acknowledged a relatively small number of individuals in its TCR sequencing and HLA analysis.

An amount of RNA that ranged from roughly 0.5 to 1 ug was reverse transcribed with random hexamers. TCRdb analysed the immunoSEQ multiplex PCR reads with MiXCR anew, one entry per CDR3 protein. The profile shows about 200,000 distinct CDR3 sequences, 95% of them singletons. Of note for this clonotype: Its specificity is unknown.

The rearrangement links TRBV29-1 to TRBJ2-4; 7 bases fit TRBD1. Sequencing was performed on CD4+ T cells from PBMCs. The TCR originated in a human donor with multiple sclerosis. The CDR3: CSVEDIRQGVANIQYF. In nucleotides, the CDR3 is TGCAGCGTTGAAGATATTCGGCAGGGGGTCGCAAACATTCAGTACTTC.